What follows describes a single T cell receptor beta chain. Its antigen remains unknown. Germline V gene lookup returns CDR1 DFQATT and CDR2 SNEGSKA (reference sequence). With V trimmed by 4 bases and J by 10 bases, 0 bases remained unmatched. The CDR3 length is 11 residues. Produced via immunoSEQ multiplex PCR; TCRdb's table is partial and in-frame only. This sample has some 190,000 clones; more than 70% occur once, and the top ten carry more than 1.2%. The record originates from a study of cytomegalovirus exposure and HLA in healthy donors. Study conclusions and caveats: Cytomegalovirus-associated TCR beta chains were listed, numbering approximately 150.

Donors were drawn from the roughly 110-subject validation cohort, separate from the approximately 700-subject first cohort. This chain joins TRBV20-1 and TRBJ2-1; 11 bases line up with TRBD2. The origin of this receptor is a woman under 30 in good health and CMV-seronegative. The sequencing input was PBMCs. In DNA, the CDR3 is TGCAGTGCTACTAGCGGGGGGGAGCAGTTCTTC. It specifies CSATSGGEQFF.